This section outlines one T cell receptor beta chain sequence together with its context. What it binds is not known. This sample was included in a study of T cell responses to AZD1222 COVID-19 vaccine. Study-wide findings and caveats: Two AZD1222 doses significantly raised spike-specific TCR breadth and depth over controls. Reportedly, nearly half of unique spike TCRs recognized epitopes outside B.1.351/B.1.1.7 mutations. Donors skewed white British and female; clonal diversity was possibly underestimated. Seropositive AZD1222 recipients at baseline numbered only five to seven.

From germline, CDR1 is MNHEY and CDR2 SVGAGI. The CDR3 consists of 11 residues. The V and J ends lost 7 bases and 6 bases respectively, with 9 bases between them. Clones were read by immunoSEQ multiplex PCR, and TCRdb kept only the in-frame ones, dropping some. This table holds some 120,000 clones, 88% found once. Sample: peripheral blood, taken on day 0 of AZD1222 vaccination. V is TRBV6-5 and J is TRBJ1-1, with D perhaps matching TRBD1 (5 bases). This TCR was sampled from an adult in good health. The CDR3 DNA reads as TGTGCCAGCATCTGGGGGGCTGAAGCTTTCTTT. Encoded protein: CASIWGAEAFF.